The rows below give T cell receptor beta chains drawn from one sample of a study of OX40 agonist ivuxolimab in advanced cancers. The assay was immunoSEQ multiplex PCR, and TCRdb's table has in-frame clones only and misses some. The sample holds about 45,000 clones, 89% seen once. This sample comprised CD4+ or CD8+ T cells sorted from blood, obtained in a trial of the OX40 agonist ivuxolimab. These receptors were taken from an adult with an advanced solid tumor such as melanoma, head and neck, liver or kidney cancer. CDR3s include the opening cysteine and the closing phenylalanine or tryptophan. D genes are given only for firm matches. Clone size is shown for a subset of rows, as once, few, many or a class of expanded clone.

NA	NA	TRBV6-4	TRBJ1-5	CASSDKGGNQPQHF	TGTGCCAGCAGTGATAAAGGGGGCAATCAGCCCCAGCATTTT
NA	NA	TRBV4-1	TRBJ1-4	CASSQDRGGQGGEKLFF	TGCGCCAGCAGCCAAGATAGGGGTGGGCAAGGGGGTGAAAAACTGTTTTTT
NA	NA	TRBV7-3	TRBJ1-6	CASSQKPREGNSPLHF	TGTGCCAGCAGCCAAAAGCCCCGGGAGGGCAATTCACCCCTCCACTTT
NA	NA	TRBV6-1	TRBJ1-1	CATLRNTEAFF	TGTGCCACTCTAAGGAACACTGAAGCTTTCTTT
TRBD2	NA	TRBV5-4	TRBJ2-3	CASSLGSGGVGDTQYF	TGTGCCAGCAGCTTAGGTAGCGGGGGGGTTGGAGATACGCAGTATTTT
NA	once	TRBV7-9	TRBJ2-7	CASSSPKGGRGARYEQYF	TGTGCCAGCAGCTCACCAAAAGGGGGCAGGGGGGCGAGATACGAGCAGTACTTC
NA	NA	TRBV19	TRBJ2-7	CASSIGGEQYF	TGTGCCAGTAGTATAGGGGGCGAGCAGTACTTC
NA	NA	TRBV6-9	TRBJ1-1	CASNQGRNTEAFF	TGTGCCAGCAATCAGGGGCGGAACACTGAAGCTTTCTTT
NA	NA	TRBV9	TRBJ2-7	CASSLQGYEQYF	TGTGCCAGCAGCCTGCAGGGATACGAGCAGTACTTC
NA	NA	TRBV4-2	TRBJ2-3	CASNGQEGGPDTQYF	TGTGCCAGCAATGGACAGGAGGGGGGCCCAGATACGCAGTATTTT
TRBD1	NA	TRBV6-1	TRBJ1-5	CASRDRGQPQHF	TGTGCCAGCCGGGACAGGGGACAGCCCCAGCATTTT
NA	once	TRBV28	TRBJ2-1	CASSLSAGFSRNEQFF	TGTGCCAGCAGTTTATCGGCGGGGTTTTCTCGGAATGAGCAGTTCTTC
NA	NA	TRBV11-2	TRBJ2-5	CASSSPLTGAQETQYF	TGTGCCAGCAGCTCCCCTTTGACAGGAGCCCAAGAGACCCAGTACTTC
NA	once	TRBV7-8	TRBJ1-4	CASSPSRGGFNEKLFF	TGTGCCAGCAGCCCATCAAGGGGGGGTTTCAATGAAAAACTGTTTTTT
NA	NA	TRBV7-9	TRBJ2-5	CASSFKAGTQETQYF	TGTGCCAGCAGCTTTAAGGCAGGCACCCAAGAGACCCAGTACTTC
TRBD1	NA	TRBV5-6	TRBJ1-1	CASTGTENTEAFF	TGTGCCAGCACTGGGACAGAGAACACTGAAGCTTTCTTT
TRBD1	NA	TRBV9	TRBJ1-1	CASSIGTGSGTEAFF	TGTGCCAGCAGCATCGGGACAGGGAGTGGCACTGAAGCTTTCTTT
TRBD1	once	TRBV6-5	TRBJ1-2	CASSYGTGGAGYTF	TGTGCCAGCAGTTACGGGACAGGGGGCGCAGGGTACACCTTC
NA	NA	TRBV29-1	TRBJ1-2	CSVEDRAGYTF	TGCAGCGTTGAAGACAGGGCTGGCTACACCTTC
NA	NA	TRBV2	TRBJ2-5	CASKRGEETQYF	TGTGCCAGCAAACGCGGGGAAGAGACCCAGTACTTC
NA	NA	TRBV4-1	TRBJ2-7	CASSPQSSYEQYF	TGCGCCAGCAGCCCGCAGAGCTCCTACGAGCAGTACTTC
NA	NA	TRBV6-1	TRBJ1-5	CASIQWEGSNQPQHF	TGTGCCAGCATTCAGTGGGAAGGGAGCAATCAGCCCCAGCATTTT
TRBD2	NA	TRBV7-9	TRBJ2-7	CASSQAGVSYEQYF	TGTGCCAGCAGCCAAGCGGGAGTCTCGTACGAGCAGTACTTC
NA	NA	TRBV7-4	TRBJ2-1	CASSSRDTIRDEQFF	TGTGCCAGCAGCTCGCGGGACACCATTCGGGATGAGCAGTTCTTC
TRBD2	NA	TRBV9	TRBJ2-1	CASTLREGLHNEQFF	TGTGCCAGCACCTTGAGGGAGGGCCTCCACAATGAGCAGTTCTTC
TRBD2	NA	TRBV6-4	TRBJ2-7	CASSELAGGSYEQYF	TGTGCCAGCAGTGAATTAGCGGGAGGCTCCTACGAGCAGTACTTC
NA	NA	TRBV29-1	TRBJ1-1	CSVAGDNTEAFF	TGCAGCGTTGCAGGAGATAACACTGAAGCTTTCTTT
TRBD1	NA	TRBV7-2	TRBJ2-7	CASSLGLQGAYEQYF	TGTGCCAGCAGCTTGGGACTGCAGGGGGCTTACGAGCAGTACTTC
NA	NA	TRBV7-2	TRBJ2-1	CASSLVGGSYNEQFF	TGTGCCAGCAGCTTAGTGGGTGGCTCCTACAATGAGCAGTTCTTC
TRBD2	NA	TRBV19	TRBJ2-7	CASSTGLAGPAYEQYF	TGTGCCAGTAGTACGGGACTAGCGGGACCCGCCTACGAGCAGTACTTC
NA	NA	TRBV4-1	TRBJ2-1	CASSQGLATHNEQFF	TGCGCCAGCAGCCAAGGGTTGGCTACACACAATGAGCAGTTCTTC
NA	NA	TRBV13	TRBJ1-1	CASSFLTGMNTEAFF	TGTGCCAGCAGCTTTTTGACAGGTATGAACACTGAAGCTTTCTTT
TRBD1	NA	TRBV28	TRBJ1-1	CASSFYPGQGPNTEAFF	TGTGCCAGCAGTTTCTATCCGGGACAGGGTCCGAACACTGAAGCTTTCTTT
NA	NA	TRBV7-9	TRBJ1-5	CASSSVRPGQDQPQHF	TGTGCCAGCAGCTCCGTCCGACCGGGACAAGATCAGCCCCAGCATTTT
TRBD1	NA	TRBV6-5	TRBJ2-5	CASSPPDRGETQYF	TGTGCCAGCAGTCCTCCGGACAGGGGGGAGACCCAGTACTTC
TRBD2	NA	TRBV4-1	TRBJ2-7	CASSQDRRGVEQYF	TGCGCCAGCAGCCAAGATCGTCGGGGGGTTGAGCAGTACTTC
TRBD1	NA	TRBV10-3	TRBJ2-1	CAISKVGTVYNEQFF	TGTGCCATCAGTAAAGTCGGGACAGTATACAATGAGCAGTTCTTC
TRBD1	NA	TRBV5-6	TRBJ2-7	CASSFSGTGGFYEQYF	TGTGCCAGCAGTTTCTCCGGGACAGGGGGATTTTACGAGCAGTACTTC
TRBD1	NA	TRBV6-1	TRBJ1-5	CAILSGTGEQPQHF	TGTGCCATCCTCTCCGGGACAGGGGAACAGCCCCAGCATTTT
NA	NA	TRBV4-1	TRBJ2-5	CASSQDWETQYF	TGCGCCAGCAGCCAAGATTGGGAGACCCAGTACTTC
TRBD1	NA	TRBV10-3	TRBJ1-2	CAISEGGGGIISIGYTF	TGTGCCATCAGTGAAGGCGGAGGGGGCATTATCTCCATTGGCTACACCTTC
NA	NA	TRBV5-1	TRBJ1-6	CASSLEGQGSYSPLHF	TGCGCCAGCAGCTTGGAGGGGCAGGGTAGTTACTCACCCCTCCACTTT
NA	NA	TRBV5-1	TRBJ2-3	CASSSGSDTQYF	TGCGCCAGCAGCTCTGGTTCAGATACGCAGTATTTT
NA	NA	TRBV7-6	TRBJ2-3	CASSPVTDTQYF	TGTGCCAGCAGCCCGGTGACAGATACGCAGTATTTT
NA	NA	TRBV11-2	TRBJ2-1	CASRSGLVNEQFF	TGTGCCAGCCGATCGGGACTCGTAAATGAGCAGTTCTTC
NA	NA	TRBV4-1	TRBJ1-2	CASSQGPFPQYGYTF	TGCGCCAGCAGCCAAGGCCCGTTTCCTCAATATGGCTACACCTTC
NA	NA	TRBV4-1	TRBJ2-2	CASSPYGVNTGELFF	TGCGCCAGCAGCCCCTACGGAGTGAACACCGGGGAGCTGTTTTTT
NA	NA	TRBV19	TRBJ1-5	CASMGGPQEDPQHF	TGTGCCAGTATGGGGGGGCCCCAAGAGGATCCCCAGCATTTT
NA	NA	TRBV4-1	TRBJ2-1	CASSQQGYNEQFF	TGCGCCAGCAGCCAACAGGGGTACAATGAGCAGTTCTTC
NA	NA	TRBV7-9	TRBJ2-7	CASSLAPGYHEQYF	TGTGCCAGCAGCTTAGCCCCAGGGTACCACGAGCAGTACTTC
TRBD1	NA	TRBV7-9	TRBJ1-2	CASSLGQGNHYGYTF	TGTGCCAGCAGCTTAGGACAGGGAAATCACTATGGCTACACCTTC
NA	NA	TRBV9	TRBJ2-3	CASSEKRVSYTDTQYF	TGTGCCAGCAGCGAAAAGCGGGTTTCGTACACAGATACGCAGTATTTT
NA	once	TRBV6-5	TRBJ2-7	CASSEPADSSYEQYF	TGTGCCAGCAGCGAGCCCGCGGACAGCTCCTACGAGCAGTACTTC
NA	NA	TRBV6-6	TRBJ1-3	CASSSSRNTIYF	NA
TRBD1	NA	TRBV10-3	TRBJ1-2	CAISERSTGPYGYTF	TGTGCCATCAGCGAAAGGTCGACAGGGCCCTATGGCTACACCTTC
TRBD1	NA	TRBV29-1	TRBJ2-2	CSVEDRGIGTGELFF	TGCAGCGTGGAGGACAGGGGGATCGGAACCGGGGAGCTGTTTTTT
NA	NA	TRBV19	TRBJ1-1	CASSSRTANTEAFF	TGTGCCAGTAGTTCCAGGACAGCGAACACTGAAGCTTTCTTT
TRBD2	NA	TRBV5-1	TRBJ2-2	CASSQRLAGSGELFF	TGCGCCAGCAGCCAAAGACTAGCGGGGAGCGGGGAGCTGTTTTTT